The table lists the clone carrying this TCR beta chain with a count of one. The antigen remains undetermined. Germline V lookup: CDR1 SGHNT, CDR2 YENEEA. Trimming at V came to 5 bases and at J to 2 bases, leaving 5 bases not matched to a gene. This CDR3 is built from 14 residues. This sample is part of a study of cytomegalovirus exposure and HLA in healthy donors. PCR employed 60 Vbeta and 13 Jbeta primers. The authors' processing: As a later analysis found, there were 78 million or so unique TCR beta chains, of which approximately 10 million were shared. Libraries were prepared by immunoSEQ multiplex PCR; TCRdb keeps only in-frame clonotypes and omits some of them. V, J and clone size derive from that table, while D and trimming were established from the DNA sequence. The sample records some 140,000 clones, roughly 78% being singletons. Study results and limitations: The dataset shows that most TCR sequences were rare, while some public TCRs occurred in many donors.

The V gene is TRBV11-3, the J gene TRBJ2-5, with TRBD1 identical over 7 bases. The origin of this receptor is a man between 25 and 39 years old in good health. The source material was PBMCs. In nucleotides, the CDR3 is TGTGCCAGCAGCCACAGGGACAGACAAGAGACCCAGTACTTC. Its protein product is CASSHRDRQETQYF.